This paragraph reports one T cell receptor (beta chain). Trimming pared 0 bases from V and 0 bases from J, leaving 7 bases between. Germline CDR1 and CDR2: GTSNPN and SVGIG (reference sequence). The CDR3 consists of 14 residues. This sample stems from a study of cytomegalovirus exposure and HLA in healthy donors. Primers: 60 Vbeta forward and 13 Jbeta reverse. The table came from immunoSEQ multiplex PCR; TCRdb's copy has only in-frame clones and leaves some out. The profile shows under 200,000 clones, roughly four fifths of them singletons. The clonotype originates from a girl aged 2-10 years in good health and CMV-seropositive. The sample taken for sequencing was PBMCs. The chain couples TRBV30 to TRBJ2-3; D not resolved. CDR3 sequence: CAWSVGLSTDTQYF. The CDR3 nucleotides read TGTGCCTGGAGTGTTGGGCTGAGCACAGATACGCAGTATTTT.